Described below is a single T cell receptor (beta chain) sequence and its context. This record comes from a study of CXCR4 blockade with PD-1 therapy in pancreatic cancer. V lost 10 bases to trimming and J lost 5 bases; unmatched junction nucleotides: 10. CDR3 length: 14 residues. Germline V CDR1 and CDR2: ENHRY, SYGVKD. Clones were sequenced by immunoSEQ multiplex PCR, and TCRdb holds only the in-frame ones, with some missing. The data hold several thousand clones, with less than 40% observed a single time. This receptor was identified in a human donor with pancreatic ductal adenocarcinoma. This chain links TRBV10-3 with TRBJ2-7; 11 bases align to TRBD1. The sequencing input was tumor tissue. The CDR3 nucleotides are TGTGCCACCGGTAGAGGACAGGGGGCCAACGAGCAGTACTTC. Amino acid sequence: CATGRGQGANEQYF.